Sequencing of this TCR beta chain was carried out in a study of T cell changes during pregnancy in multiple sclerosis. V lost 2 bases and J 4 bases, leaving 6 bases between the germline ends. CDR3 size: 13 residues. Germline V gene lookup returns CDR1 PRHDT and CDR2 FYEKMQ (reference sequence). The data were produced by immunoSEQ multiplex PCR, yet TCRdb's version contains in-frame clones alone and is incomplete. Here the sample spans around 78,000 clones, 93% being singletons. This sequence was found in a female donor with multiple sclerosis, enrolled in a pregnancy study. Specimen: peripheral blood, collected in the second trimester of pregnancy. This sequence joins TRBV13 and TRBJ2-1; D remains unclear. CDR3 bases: TGTGCCAGCAGCTTACCTCCTTACAATGAGCAGTTCTTC. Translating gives CASSLPPYNEQFF.